Detailed here is one T cell receptor beta chain. This entry is derived from a study of shared clonotypes between healthy human individuals. This CDR3 region has 15 residues. Germline loops: CDR1 SGDLS, CDR2 YYNGEE. Trimming shortened V by 1 base and J by 4 bases, and 12 bases separated the two germline ends. Measured with immunoSEQ multiplex PCR; TCRdb has only the in-frame clones, and not every one. Of approximately 2.5 million clones in the sample, 80% to 95% were seen once. Material for sequencing was naive CD4+ T cells from PBMCs. Subset given: CD45RA+ positively selected. This chain uses TRBV9 with TRBJ2-1; no clear D gene. The sequence came from a man aged 18 to 35 in good health. Some clones in this sample may be carry-over from other donors' samples. As DNA, the CDR3 is TGTGCCAGCAGCGTATGGGCGACGGATTACAATGAGCAGTTCTTC. As protein: CASSVWATDYNEQFF. The whole variable domain, remainder taken from reference TRBV9 and TRBJ2-1, is DSGVTQTPKHLITATGQRVTLRCSPRSGDLSVYWYQQSLDQGLQFLIQYYNGEERAKGNILERFSAQQFPDLHSELNLSSLELGDSALYFCASSVWATDYNEQFFGPGTRLTVL.